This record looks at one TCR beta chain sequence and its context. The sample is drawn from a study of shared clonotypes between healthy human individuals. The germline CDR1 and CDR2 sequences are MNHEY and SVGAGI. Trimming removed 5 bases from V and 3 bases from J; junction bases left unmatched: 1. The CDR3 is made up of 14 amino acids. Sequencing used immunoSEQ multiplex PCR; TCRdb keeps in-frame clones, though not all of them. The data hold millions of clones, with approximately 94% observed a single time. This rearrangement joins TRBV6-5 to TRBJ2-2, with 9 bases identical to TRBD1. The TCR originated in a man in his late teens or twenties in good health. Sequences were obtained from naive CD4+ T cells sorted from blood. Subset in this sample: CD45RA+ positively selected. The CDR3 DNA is TGTGCCAGCAGTACAGGGGGCTACACCGGGGAGCTGTTTTTT. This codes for CASSTGGYTGELFF.